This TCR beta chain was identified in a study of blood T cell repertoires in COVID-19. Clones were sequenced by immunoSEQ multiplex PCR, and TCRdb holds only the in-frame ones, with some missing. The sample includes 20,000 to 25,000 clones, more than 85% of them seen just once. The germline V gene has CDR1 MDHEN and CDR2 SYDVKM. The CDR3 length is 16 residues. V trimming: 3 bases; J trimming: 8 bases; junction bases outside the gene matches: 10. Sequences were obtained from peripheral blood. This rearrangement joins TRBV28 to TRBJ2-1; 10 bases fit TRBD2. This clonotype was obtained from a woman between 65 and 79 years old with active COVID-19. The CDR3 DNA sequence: TGTGCCAGCAGTTTTCGTCTAGCGGGAGTTATTGATGAGCAGTTCTTC. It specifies CASSFRLAGVIDEQFF.